These 24 T cell receptor beta chains came from one sample sequenced in a study of CD8 T cells in Susac syndrome. When the RNA was reverse transcribed, random hexamers were used with an input of roughly 0.45 to 1 ug. TCRdb passed the immunoSEQ multiplex PCR reads through MiXCR, listing each CDR3 protein once. This table has some 170,000 distinct CDR3 sequences, roughly 95% appearing once. Material: CD4+ T cells from PBMCs. These receptors were taken from a human donor in good health.

This clonotype was observed a single time. The chain carries TRBV2 and TRBJ1-2, with D uncertain. The V and J ends lost 6 bases and 2 bases respectively, with 10 bases between them. Per the germline V gene, CDR1 is SNHLY and CDR2 is FYNNEI. The CDR3 spans 13 residues. The CDR3 sequence: CASSEGTNYGYTF. CDR3 nucleotide sequence: TGTGCCAGCAGCGAGGGTACAAACTATGGCTACACCTTC.

This sequence joins TRBV20-1 and TRBJ2-7; 7 bases fit TRBD1. V lost 1 base and J lost 4; bases outside the gene matches: 7. CDR3 length equals 14 residues. Germline CDR1 reads DFQATT; CDR2 reads SNEGSKA (reference sequence). This CDR3 is CSARAGSRGYEQYF. In nucleotides, the CDR3 is TGCAGTGCTAGAGCGGGCAGCAGGGGGTACGAGCAGTACTTC.

This chain uses TRBV28 with TRBJ2-7; possible D gene TRBD1, 6 bases. The V gene lost 10 bases and the J gene lost 3 bases, with 19 bases spanning the gap. The CDR3 has 14 residues. Germline V CDR1 and CDR2: MDHEN, SYDVKM. CDR3 residues: CAIGGKGHVYEQYF. The CDR3 bases are TGTGCCATCGGCGGAAAGGGACACGTCTACGAGCAGTACTTC.

The rearrangement uses TRBV11-2 and TRBJ1-2; unclear D gene. The length of the CDR3 is 13 residues. The germline V gene encodes CDR1 SGHAT and CDR2 FQNNGV. V dropped 2 bases and J dropped 10 bases, with 14 bases sitting between them. The CDR3 coding sequence is TGTGCCAGCAGCTTAAGATCGTTCGGGGACTACACCTTC. Translated: CASSLRSFGDYTF. The variable domain in full, completed from reference TRBV11-2 and TRBJ1-2, reads EAGVAQSPRYKIIEKRQSVAFWCNPISGHATLYWYQQILGQGPKLLIQFQNNGVVDDSQLPKDRFSAERLKGVDSTLKIQPAKLEDSAVYLCASSLRSFGDYTFGSGTRLTVV.

This rearrangement joins TRBV3-1 to TRBJ2-7; D ambiguous. Trimming removed 2 bases at V and 0 bases at J, with 11 bases between. Germline lookup yields CDR1 LGHDT and CDR2 YNNKEL (reference sequence). The CDR3 has 15 residues. Here the CDR3 reads CASSQSLSSSYEQYF. For the CDR3, the DNA is TGTGCCAGCAGCCAAAGCCTCAGCAGCTCCTACGAGCAGTACTTC.

This sequence joins TRBV12-3 or TRBV12-4 and TRBJ1-2; D not certain. This CDR3 is 13 amino acids long. V was pared by 6 bases and J by 5 bases, with 13 bases between. In nucleotides, the CDR3 is TGTGCCAGCAGCCACAATCTGGGTTATGGCTACACCTTC. Translation gives CASSHNLGYGYTF.

This chain connects TRBV18 to TRBJ2-7; maybe TRBD2 (5 bases). Germline values: CDR1 KGHSH, CDR2 LQKENI. V was cut by 0 bases and J by 1 base, with 10 bases left in between. This CDR3 has 15 residues. The CDR3 sequence: CASSPPGVGSYEQYF. The CDR3 DNA sequence: TGTGCCAGCTCACCACCGGGAGTGGGATCCTACGAGCAGTACTTC. Supplemented by reference TRBV18 and TRBJ2-7, the full variable domain reads NAGVMQNPRHLVRRRGQEARLRCSPMKGHSHVYWYRQLPEEGLKFMVYLQKENIIDESGMPKERFSAEFPKEGPSILRIQQVVRGDSAAYFCASSPPGVGSYEQYFGPGTRLTVT.

The genes are TRBV30 and TRBJ2-1; D may be TRBD2 (5 bases). V was pared by 3 bases and J by 5 bases, with 17 bases between. Per the germline V gene, CDR1 is GTSNPN and CDR2 is SVGIG (reference sequence). This CDR3 is built from 15 residues. CDR3 bases: TGTGCCTGGAGGAACAAACTAGGGCCCCACAATGAGCAGTTCTTC. Its translation is CAWRNKLGPHNEQFF.

The chain uses TRBV29-1 and TRBJ2-1, with 7 positions matching TRBD2. Looked up from germline, CDR1 is SQVTM and CDR2 is ANQGSEA. V trimming: 4 bases; J trimming: 5 bases; junction bases outside the gene matches: 5. The CDR3 totals 13 residues. The CDR3 reads CSVGASGHNEQFF. As DNA, the CDR3 is TGCAGCGTTGGGGCTAGCGGCCACAATGAGCAGTTCTTC.

This clonotype came up once. This chain joins TRBV14 and TRBJ2-6; no definite D call. The CDR3 spans 14 residues. The V and J ends lost 4 bases and 0 bases respectively, with 4 bases between them. The germline V gene encodes CDR1 SGHDN and CDR2 FVKESK. The CDR3 DNA reads TGTGCCAGCAGCCTCCTCTCTGGGGCCAACGTCCTGACTTTC. Its protein product is CASSLLSGANVLTF.

Notes on this clonotype: A read error may produce the germline difference seen at one junction end. This sequence joins TRBV29-1 and TRBJ1-5; unclear D gene. The CDR3 has 13 residues. Germline loops: CDR1 SQVTM, CDR2 ANQGSEA. The CDR3 loop is CSVEAGVGQPQHF. As DNA, the CDR3 is TGCAGCGTGGAAGCCGGGGTAGGGCAGCCCCAGCATTTT.

The chain is built from TRBV5-1 and TRBJ1-1; D is possibly TRBD1 (5 bases). V was shortened by 6 bases and J by 0 bases, with 15 bases between the two germline ends. Germline CDR1 is SGHRS and CDR2 is YFSETQ. The CDR3 length is 15 residues. The CDR3 sequence: CASTMDKAMNTEAFF. The CDR3 bases are TGCGCCAGCACTATGGACAAGGCCATGAACACTGAAGCTTTCTTT.

Here the CDR3 reads CSVENWTGESGEQFF. The CDR3 nucleotides are TGCAGCGTTGAAAACTGGACAGGAGAATCTGGGGAGCAGTTCTTC. The V and J genes are TRBV29-1 and TRBJ2-1; 7 bases fit TRBD1. Germline trimming cut 2 bases from V and 10 bases from J; bases unmatched to any gene: 14. This CDR3 contains 15 residues. Germline-derived CDR1 and CDR2 are SQVTM and ANQGSEA.

This clonotype was recorded only once. The rearrangement uses TRBV20-1 and TRBJ2-3; the match to TRBD1 covers 10 bases. The junction had 6 bases not matched to a gene; V was cut back by 6 bases and J by 0 bases. The CDR3 is 15 amino acids. Germline V gene sequence: CDR1 DFQATT, CDR2 SNEGSKA (reference sequence). This CDR3 reads CSAPPGQGSTDTQYF. The CDR3 DNA sequence: TGCAGTGCCCCACCGGGACAGGGGAGCACAGATACGCAGTATTTT.

The rearrangement uses TRBV21-1 and TRBJ2-3; no check of the table's D call, TRBD2, against the DNA was made. TRBV21-1 is a recognized pseudogene. The CDR3 contains 16 residues. The CDR3 here is CATSYSGREGTDTQYF. The DNA of the CDR3 is TGTGCCACCTCCTATAGCGGGAGGGAGGGCACAGATACGCAGTATTTT.

The rearrangement uses TRBV18 and TRBJ2-3, with D possibly matching TRBD1 (6 bases). V was cut by 3 bases and J by 3 bases, with 7 bases left in between. The CDR3 is made up of 13 amino acids. The germline CDR1 and CDR2 sequences are KGHSH and LQKENI. DNA for the CDR3: TGTGCCAGCTCACCGGGACAAACAGATACGCAGTATTTT. Protein sequence: CASSPGQTDTQYF.

The V and J genes are TRBV6-5 and TRBJ1-5; 8 bases align to TRBD1. V lost 5 bases and J lost 7; bases outside the gene matches: 7. This CDR3 comprises 14 residues. Germline V gene lookup returns CDR1 MNHEY and CDR2 SVGAGI. CDR3 sequence reads: CASSPYRGGQPQHF. CDR3 nucleotide sequence: TGTGCCAGCAGTCCCTACAGGGGGGGGCAGCCCCAGCATTTT.

The rearrangement joins TRBV5-1 to TRBJ2-3, with 9 bases fitting TRBD1. V was pared by 2 bases and J by 2 bases, with 3 bases of the junction left unmatched. The CDR3 loop spans 15 amino acids. Per the germline V gene, CDR1 is SGHRS and CDR2 is YFSETQ. The DNA for the CDR3 is TGCGCCAGCAGCTTACAGGGGGCGCCCACAGATACGCAGTATTTT. Translated: CASSLQGAPTDTQYF.

The gene calls are TRBV29-1 and TRBJ2-5; D may be TRBD1 or TRBD2 (5 bases each). The CDR3 extends over 16 amino acids. Germline V gives CDR1 SQVTM, CDR2 ANQGSEA. V lost 6 bases, J lost 2 bases, and 22 bases lay in between. CDR3 amino acids: CSVAGTQLNFQETQYF. The CDR3 DNA follows: TGCAGCGTAGCCGGGACCCAACTCAACTTTCAAGAGACCCAGTACTTC.

The chain combines TRBV5-4 with TRBJ2-1, with D tentatively TRBD2 (6 bases). The CDR3 has 13 amino acids. V lost 1 base and J 10 bases, leaving 12 bases between the germline ends. Germline V gene lookup returns CDR1 SGHNT and CDR2 YYREEE (reference sequence). As DNA, the CDR3 is TGTGCCAGCAGCTTGTTGGGGGGACGGGAGCAGTTCTTC. Translated, it gives CASSLLGGREQFF.

This clonotype occurred once. The chain has TRBV15 and TRBJ2-3, with a possible D match to TRBD1 (5 bases). V gave up 0 bases and J gave up 5 bases, with 12 bases separating them. This CDR3 spans 15 amino acids. Germline V gives CDR1 LNHNV, CDR2 YYDKDF (reference sequence). CDR3 sequence: CATSRDRDLGDTQYF. CDR3 nucleotide sequence: TGTGCCACCAGCAGAGACAGGGATTTGGGAGATACGCAGTATTTT.

The chain combines TRBV2 with TRBJ2-3; 8 nucleotides align to TRBD1. Germline values: CDR1 SNHLY, CDR2 FYNNEI. The trim removed 8 bases at V and 1 base at J, leaving 5 bases unmatched. This CDR3 spans 14 amino acids. As DNA, the CDR3 is TGTGCCAGCGACAGGGGAGTAGGCACAGATACGCAGTATTTT. Translating it yields CASDRGVGTDTQYF.

V and J are TRBV20-1 and TRBJ2-3; D not certain. From germline, CDR1 is DFQATT and CDR2 SNEGSKA (reference sequence). Trimming cost V 0 bases and J 2 bases, with 6 bases left between them. This CDR3 is 13 amino acids long. CDR3 sequence: CSAREPITDTQYF. As DNA, the CDR3 is TGCAGTGCTAGAGAACCCATCACAGATACGCAGTATTTT.

This chain joins TRBV20-1 and TRBJ1-5; maybe TRBD1 (6 bases). The V and J ends lost 1 base and 2 bases respectively, with 9 bases between them. CDR1 is DFQATT and CDR2 is SNEGSKA in the germline V gene (reference sequence). This CDR3 region has 14 residues. The CDR3 nucleotides read TGCAGTGCTAGAGGGCACAGGGGCAATCAGCCCCAGCATTTT. Amino acid sequence: CSARGHRGNQPQHF.